The present T cell receptor (beta chain) was sequenced within a study of regulatory T cells in long-lasting Graves disease. The germline gives CDR1 MNHEY, CDR2 SVGEGT. The V and J ends lost 0 bases and 1 base respectively, with 6 bases between them. This CDR3 is built from 15 residues. This clonotype was picked up many times. The antigen is undetermined. In building TCR beta libraries, iRepertoire HTBI primers were used together with Arm-PCR of CDR3 regions. TCRdb reprocessed the multiplex PCR reads via MiXCR and lists one record per CDR3 protein. The sample consists of approximately 360,000 distinct CDR3 sequences, 12% of them appearing once. The time point is: newly diagnosed GD, antithyroid drugs for less than 3 months. Extracted RNA from PBMCs served as the source of the TCR library. Points from the study as a whole: Gene preferences differed: TRBV28, TRBJ1-2, TRBJ2-5 in persistent cases. New patients shared around 1,000 public clonotypes, and persistent patients shared more, with 2,741.

These sequences were also reported in another study, on T cells in Graves' hyperthyroidism and ophthalmopathy. According to that study: Those with hyperthyroidism were 18 to 65 years old, newly diagnosed, and ill for under 2 months. The model identified upcoming ophthalmopathy a median about six months ahead of onset.

The source of this sequence is a woman aged 18-29 years with Graves disease. This rearrangement joins TRBV6-2 or TRBV6-3 to TRBJ2-2; D gene uncertain. The sample in question was peripheral blood mononuclear cells (PBMCs), obtained at new diagnosis, from a patient treated with antithyroid drugs. The CDR3 sequence: CASSYSIGNTGELFF. DNA of the CDR3: TGTGCCAGCAGTTACTCCATCGGGAACACCGGGGAGCTGTTTTTT.